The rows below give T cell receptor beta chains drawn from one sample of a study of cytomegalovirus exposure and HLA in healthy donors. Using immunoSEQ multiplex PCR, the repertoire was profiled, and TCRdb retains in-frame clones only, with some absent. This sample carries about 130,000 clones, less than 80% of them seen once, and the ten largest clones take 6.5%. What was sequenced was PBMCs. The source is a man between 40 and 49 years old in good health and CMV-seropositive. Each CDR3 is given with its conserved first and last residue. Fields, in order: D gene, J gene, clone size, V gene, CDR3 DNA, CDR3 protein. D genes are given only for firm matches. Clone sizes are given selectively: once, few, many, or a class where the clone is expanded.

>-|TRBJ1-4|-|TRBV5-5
TGTGCCAGCAGCTTGGGGGGGAGGGGCCTCGGTGAAAAACTGTTTTTT
CASSLGGRGLGEKLFF
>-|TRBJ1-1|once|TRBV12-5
TGTGCTAGTGGTTTAGGGGGGGCGGGCCCTGAAGCTTTCTTT
CASGLGGAGPEAFF
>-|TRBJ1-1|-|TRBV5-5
TGTGCCAGCAGCTTGGGTGGGGCGAGCACTGAAGCTTTCTTT
CASSLGGASTEAFF
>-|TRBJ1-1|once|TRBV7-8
TGTGCCAGCAGCTTTTTGGTCAGTCCCCGCCGGGGCACTGAAGCTTTCTTT
CASSFLVSPRRGTEAFF
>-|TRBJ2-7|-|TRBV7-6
TGTGCCAGCAGCTTCGACAGAACCTACGAGCAGTACTTC
CASSFDRTYEQYF
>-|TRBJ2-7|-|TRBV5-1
TGCGCCAGCAGCGACATCTACGAGCAGTACTTC
CASSDIYEQYF
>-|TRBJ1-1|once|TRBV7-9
TGTTCCAGCACCACCGAGGGCGGTGAAGCTTTCTTT
CSSTTEGGEAFF
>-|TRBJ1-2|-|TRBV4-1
TGCGCCAGCAGCCAAGATCGAACGTCCGGGAATGGCTACACCTTC
CASSQDRTSGNGYTF
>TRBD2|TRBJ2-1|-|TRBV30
TGTGCCTGGAAGGGGTGGCGGGAGGGAGAGCAGTTCTTC
CAWKGWREGEQFF
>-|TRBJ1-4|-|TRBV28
TGTGCCAGCCTCCGGATGGGGGCAAATGAAAAACTGTTTTTT
CASLRMGANEKLFF
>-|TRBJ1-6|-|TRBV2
TGTGCCAGCAGTTCTCTGGGACTATGGAATTCACCCCTCCACTTT
CASSSLGLWNSPLHF
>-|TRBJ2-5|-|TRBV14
TGTGCCAGCAGCTTAGGACTGGGCCAACAAGAGACCCAGTACTTC
CASSLGLGQQETQYF
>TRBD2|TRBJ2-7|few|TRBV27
TGTGCCAGCAGTGACCAGACTAGCGCTACCTACGAGCAGTACTTC
CASSDQTSATYEQYF
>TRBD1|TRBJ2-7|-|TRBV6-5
TGTGCCAGCAGGAGAAGGGACAGGTTCTCCTACGAGCAGTACTTC
CASRRRDRFSYEQYF
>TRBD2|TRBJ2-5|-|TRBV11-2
TGTGCCAGCAGCCGAGGGACTAATCAAGAGACCCAGTACTTC
CASSRGTNQETQYF
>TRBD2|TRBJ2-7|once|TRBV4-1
TGCGCCAGCAGCCTTCGTCCAACTAGCGGAGAAACCTCCTCCTACGAGCAGTACTTC
CASSLRPTSGETSSYEQYF
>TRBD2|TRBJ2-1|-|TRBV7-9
TGTGCCAGCAGCTTACTAGCGGTCTTACACAATGAGCAGTTCTTC
CASSLLAVLHNEQFF
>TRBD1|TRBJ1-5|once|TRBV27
TGTGCCAGCAGTTCTCGGACAGGCGTGAATCAGCCCCAGCATTTT
CASSSRTGVNQPQHF
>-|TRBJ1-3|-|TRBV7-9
TGTTCCAGCAGCTTTAACGGTCTCGTAACTGGAAACACCATATATTTT
CSSSFNGLVTGNTIYF
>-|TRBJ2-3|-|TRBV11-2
TGTGCCAGCAGCCCCGGAGGAGAAGATACGCAGTATTTT
CASSPGGEDTQYF
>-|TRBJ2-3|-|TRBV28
TGTGCCAGCAGTCCACGACTACGCGGGATCGGGGCAGATACGCAGTATTTT
CASSPRLRGIGADTQYF
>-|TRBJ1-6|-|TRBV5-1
TGCGCCAGCAGCGCCCAGGGTCGACCCCTCCACTTT
CASSAQGRPLHF
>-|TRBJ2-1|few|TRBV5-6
TGTGCCAGCAGTTCGCAGGGTTACATTTACAATGAGCAGTTCTTC
CASSSQGYIYNEQFF
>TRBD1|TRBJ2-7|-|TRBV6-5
TGTGCCAGCTGGACAGGGGGTTCCTACGAGCAGTACTTC
CASWTGGSYEQYF
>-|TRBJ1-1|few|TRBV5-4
TGTGCCAGCAGCTTCCGCAGGGAGAACACTGAAGCTTTCTTT
CASSFRRENTEAFF
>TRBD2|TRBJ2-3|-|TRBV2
TGTGCCACCAAGCGGGAGCGAAGCACAGATACGCAGTATTTT
CATKRERSTDTQYF
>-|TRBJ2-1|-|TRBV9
TGTGCCAGCACCAAAGGGGGGGGAGTGGGGAATGAGCAGTTCTTC
CASTKGGGVGNEQFF
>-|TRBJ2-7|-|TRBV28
TGTGCCAGCAGTCTACCGGGACATCCGAGGGAGCAGTACTTC
CASSLPGHPREQYF